The rows below give T cell receptor beta chains drawn from one sample of a study of T cell repertoires in cytomegalovirus infection. TCRdb fed the reads into MiXCR, producing one record per CDR3 protein. The sample lists some 800,000 distinct CDR3 sequences; about 31% were seen once. No antigen has been assigned to these receptors. Sequencing was performed on cultured CD8+ T cells from PBMCs, taken from culture after CMV antigen stimulation. Every receptor here comes from a human donor in good health (CMV status not recorded). Some clones in this sample may be carry-over from other donors' samples. CDR3s include the opening cysteine and the closing phenylalanine or tryptophan. The D gene is left open where the match is weak. Where a row states a size, it is once, few, many or the class of an expanded clone; other rows omit it.

size	V	J	D	DNA	CDR3
few	TRBV10-3	TRBJ2-3	TRBD1	TGTGCCATCAGTGGGACAGGGGCCACAGATACGCAGTATTTT	CAISGTGATDTQYF
.	TRBV10-3	TRBJ2-2	.	TGTGCCATCAACCCAGAGATCAACACCGGGGAGCTGTTTTTT	CAINPEINTGELFF
few	TRBV7-9	TRBJ1-4	.	TGTGCCAGCGGCGCCCCCGGTGGGACGGCCAATGAAAAACTGTTTTTT	CASGAPGGTANEKLFF
many	TRBV7-6	TRBJ2-3	.	TGTGCCAGCAGCTTTGAATACACAGATACGCAGTATTTT	CASSFEYTDTQYF
few	TRBV19	TRBJ1-6	.	TGTGCCAGTAGTATAGAGGTTAATTCACCCCTCCACTTT	CASSIEVNSPLHF
many	TRBV7-8	TRBJ1-6	.	TGTGCCAGCAGCCAGAGGCATGCGGCAGGCCTAAGCTCCTATAATTCACCCCTCCACTTT	CASSQRHAAGLSSYNSPLHF
few	TRBV7-8	TRBJ1-2	TRBD1	TGTGCCAGCAGCCGTGGGACAGTAAATGGCTACACCTTC	CASSRGTVNGYTF
.	TRBV15	TRBJ2-7	TRBD1	TGTGCCACCAGCAGAGAGCATGGGACAGCCGCCTACGAGCAGTACTTC	CATSREHGTAAYEQYF
.	TRBV14	TRBJ2-2	.	TGTGCCAGCAGCCCCCATTACCCAGGGGTCGTTGGGACCGGGGAGCTGTTTTTT	CASSPHYPGVVGTGELFF
.	TRBV5-8	TRBJ1-5	.	TGTGCCAGCAGTAAGGTCCTGGGGCCCCAGCATTTT	CASSKVLGPQHF
.	TRBV27	TRBJ1-1	.	TGTGCCAGCAGTTCCCTACAGAGGAACACTGAAGCTTTCTTT	CASSSLQRNTEAFF
few	TRBV10-3	TRBJ1-1	TRBD1	TGTGCCATCACTCGGCTACACGGACAGGGCCAGGACACTGAAGCTTTCTTT	CAITRLHGQGQDTEAFF
.	TRBV19	TRBJ1-5	.	TGTGCCAGTAGTATTTACGGGTTTGGCAATCAGCCCCAGCATTTT	CASSIYGFGNQPQHF
.	TRBV28	TRBJ1-2	.	TGTGCCAGCAGTTCCTACTCCTCGACCGGTACTAACTATGGCTACACCTTC	CASSSYSSTGTNYGYTF
.	TRBV2	TRBJ2-1	.	TGTGCCAGCAGTGATTGGCGACAGGGACTATCGTTCAATGAGCAGTTCTTC	CASSDWRQGLSFNEQFF
few	TRBV27	TRBJ2-3	.	TGTGCCACCATTCGCACAGATACGCAGTATTTT	CATIRTDTQYF
.	TRBV5-1	TRBJ1-1	.	TGCGCCAGCAGCCCTTTTGAGGGGCGAACTGAAGCTTTCTTT	CASSPFEGRTEAFF
many	TRBV7-2	TRBJ1-1	.	TGTGCCAGCAGCACCGGCGCGGGTAACACTGAAGCTTTCTTT	CASSTGAGNTEAFF
.	TRBV29-1	TRBJ2-1	TRBD2	TGCAGCGTTGAAGATGCGGCTAGCGGGGGATACGGTGAGCAGTTCTTC	CSVEDAASGGYGEQFF
many	TRBV5-8	TRBJ2-3	.	TGTGCCAGCAGCTTGGGAGGGGACCACACAGATACGCAGTATTTT	CASSLGGDHTDTQYF
.	TRBV6-6	TRBJ1-5	.	TGTGCCAGCAGTTACTCGAAGAATCAGCCCCAGCATTTT	CASSYSKNQPQHF
few	TRBV5-6	TRBJ2-1	.	TGTGCCAGCAGCTTCGCACACATCAGGGCTGGGGAGCAGTTCTTC	CASSFAHIRAGEQFF
many	TRBV7-6	TRBJ2-1	.	TGTGCCAGCAGCCCATCGGGTTTTTCCTACAATGAGCAGTTCTTC	CASSPSGFSYNEQFF
few	TRBV7-6	TRBJ2-7	TRBD2	TGTGCCAGCAGCTTAGGACTAGCGGGGGATCACGAGCAGTACTTC	CASSLGLAGDHEQYF
.	TRBV7-9	TRBJ1-4	TRBD1	TGTGCCAGCAGCGGGACAGGCGGCTTTCTGTTTTTT	CASSGTGGFLFF
few	TRBV7-8	TRBJ2-7	TRBD1	TGTGCCAGCAGCTTACTTCCGGGACAGATCTACGAGCAGTACTTC	CASSLLPGQIYEQYF
many	TRBV7-2	TRBJ2-2	TRBD2	TGTGCCAGCAGCCCCTCGACTAGCGGGAGGAACACCGGGGAGCTGTTTTTT	CASSPSTSGRNTGELFF
.	TRBV5-6	TRBJ1-1	.	TGTGCCAGCAGCTGGGGAGATTCTATGAACACTGAAGCTTTCTTT	CASSWGDSMNTEAFF
few	TRBV4-1	TRBJ2-1	.	TGCGCCAGCAGCCAAGAGTGGGGAGGTGAGCAGTTCTTC	CASSQEWGGEQFF
few	TRBV2	TRBJ1-1	.	TGTGCCAGCAGCGAAGGGGAAAGGGCGAACACTGAAGCTTTCTTT	CASSEGERANTEAFF
.	TRBV14	TRBJ1-2	.	TGTGCCAGCAGCCAATACAGGGCCTATGGCTACACCTTC	CASSQYRAYGYTF
few	TRBV7-8	TRBJ1-5	.	TGTGCCAGCAGCTTTCTTGAGGGGTTCAATCAGCCCCAGCATTTT	CASSFLEGFNQPQHF
few	TRBV6-2/TRBV6-3	TRBJ2-1	.	TGTGCCAGCCACGCTACCTACAATGAGCAGTTCTTC	CASHATYNEQFF
.	TRBV27	TRBJ1-1	.	TGTGCCAGCCTTACCAACACTGAAGCTTTCTTT	CASLTNTEAFF
few	TRBV27	TRBJ1-1	TRBD1	TGTGCCAGCAGTTTCCTACAGGGGGGCACTGAAGCTTTCTTT	CASSFLQGGTEAFF
many	TRBV7-6	TRBJ1-2	TRBD1	TGTGCCAGCAGCGCGGGACAGTACTATGGCTACACCTTC	CASSAGQYYGYTF